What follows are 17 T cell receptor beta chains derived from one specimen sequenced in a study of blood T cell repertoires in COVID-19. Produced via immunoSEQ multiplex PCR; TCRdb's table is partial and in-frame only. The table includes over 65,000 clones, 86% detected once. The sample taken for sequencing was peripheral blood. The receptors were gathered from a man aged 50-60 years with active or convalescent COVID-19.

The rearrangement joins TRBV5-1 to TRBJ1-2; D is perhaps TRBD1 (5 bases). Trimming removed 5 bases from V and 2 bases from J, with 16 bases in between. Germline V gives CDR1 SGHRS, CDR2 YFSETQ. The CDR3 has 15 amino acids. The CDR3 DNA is TGCGCCAGCAGAACGGAACCAGGGTACAACTATGGCTACACCTTC. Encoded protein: CASRTEPGYNYGYTF. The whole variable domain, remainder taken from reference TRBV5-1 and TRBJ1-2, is KAGVTQTPRYLIKTRGQQVTLSCSPISGHRSVSWYQQTPGQGLQFLFEYFSETQRNKGNFPGRFSGRQFSNSRSEMNVSTLELGDSALYLCASRTEPGYNYGYTFGSGTRLTVV.

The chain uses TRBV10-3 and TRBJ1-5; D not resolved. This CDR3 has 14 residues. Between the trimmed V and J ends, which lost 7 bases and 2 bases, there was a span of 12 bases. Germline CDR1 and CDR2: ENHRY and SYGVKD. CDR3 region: CAINQGGGNQPQHF. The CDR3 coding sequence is TGTGCCATCAACCAAGGAGGTGGCAATCAGCCCCAGCATTTT.

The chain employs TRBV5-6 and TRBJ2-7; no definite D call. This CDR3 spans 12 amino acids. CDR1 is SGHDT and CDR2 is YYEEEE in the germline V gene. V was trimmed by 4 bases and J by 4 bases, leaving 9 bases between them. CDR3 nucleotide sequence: TGTGCCAGCAGCCTCACTACTTACGAGCAGTACTTC. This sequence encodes CASSLTTYEQYF.

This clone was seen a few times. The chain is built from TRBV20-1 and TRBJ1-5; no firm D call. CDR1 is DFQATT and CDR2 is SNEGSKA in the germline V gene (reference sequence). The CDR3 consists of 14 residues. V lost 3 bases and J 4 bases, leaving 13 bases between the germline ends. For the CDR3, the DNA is TGCAGTGCTAGTCACGAGAGCTCAAATCAGCCCCAGCATTTT. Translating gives CSASHESSNQPQHF.

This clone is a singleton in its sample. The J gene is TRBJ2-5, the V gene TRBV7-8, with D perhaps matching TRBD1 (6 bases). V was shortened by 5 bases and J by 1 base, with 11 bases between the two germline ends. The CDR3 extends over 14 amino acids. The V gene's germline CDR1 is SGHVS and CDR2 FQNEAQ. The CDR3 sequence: CASSRDRFQETQYF. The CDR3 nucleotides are TGTGCCAGCAGCCGAGACAGGTTCCAAGAGACCCAGTACTTC.

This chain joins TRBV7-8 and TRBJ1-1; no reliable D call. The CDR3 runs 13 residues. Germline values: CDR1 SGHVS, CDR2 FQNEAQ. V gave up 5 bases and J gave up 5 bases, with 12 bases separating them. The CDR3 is CASSSQRNTEAFF. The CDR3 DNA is TGTGCCAGCAGCAGTCAGCGGAATACTGAAGCTTTCTTT.

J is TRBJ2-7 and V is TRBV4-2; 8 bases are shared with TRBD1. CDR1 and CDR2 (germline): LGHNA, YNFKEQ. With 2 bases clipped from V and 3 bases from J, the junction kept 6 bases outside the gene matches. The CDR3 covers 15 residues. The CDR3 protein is CASSQTTGGNYEQYF. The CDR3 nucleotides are TGTGCCAGCAGCCAAACCACAGGGGGAAACTACGAGCAGTACTTC.

The CDR3 protein is CASSGNRETTNEKLFF. Written as DNA, the CDR3 is TGCGCCAGCAGCGGGAACAGGGAAACAACTAATGAAAAACTGTTTTTT. The V and J genes are TRBV4-1 and TRBJ1-4, with D possibly TRBD1 on 6 matching bases. V was trimmed by 5 bases and J by 0 bases, leaving 13 bases between them. From germline, CDR1 is MGHRA and CDR2 YSYEKL. This CDR3 is built from 16 residues.

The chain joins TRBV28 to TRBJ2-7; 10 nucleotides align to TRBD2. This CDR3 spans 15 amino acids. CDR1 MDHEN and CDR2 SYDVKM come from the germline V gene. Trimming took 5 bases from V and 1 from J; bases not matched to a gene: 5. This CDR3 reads CASSPLAGVSYEQYF. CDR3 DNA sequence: TGTGCCAGCAGTCCCCTAGCGGGGGTTTCCTACGAGCAGTACTTC.

This chain's CDR3 is CASSRTSKYEQFF. DNA of the CDR3: TGTGCCAGCAGTCGGACTAGCAAGTATGAGCAGTTCTTC. The V call is TRBV6-2 or TRBV6-3, the J call TRBJ2-1; 8 positions agree with TRBD2. The CDR3 runs to 13 residues. Germline CDR1 reads MNHEY; CDR2 reads SVGEGT. Germline trimming cut 5 bases from V and 8 bases from J; bases unmatched to any gene: 5.

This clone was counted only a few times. The CDR3 here is CASSLTGGINEKLFF. The CDR3 nucleotides are TGTGCCAGCAGCCTCACAGGGGGAATTAATGAAAAACTGTTTTTT. This rearrangement joins TRBV5-6 to TRBJ1-4; 8 nucleotides align to TRBD1. Germline V lookup: CDR1 SGHDT, CDR2 YYEEEE. This CDR3 is 15 amino acids long. Trimming took 4 bases from V and 4 from J; bases not matched to a gene: 6.

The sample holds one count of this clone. CDR3 nucleotides: TGCAGCGTGGCTGGGACTAGCGGGGGGAGCACAGATACGCAGTATTTT. It specifies CSVAGTSGGSTDTQYF. The rearrangement links TRBV29-1 to TRBJ2-3; 15 bases fit TRBD2. Losses at the gene ends were 6 bases for V and 0 bases for J; bases not matched to a gene: 4. Looked up from germline, CDR1 is SQVTM and CDR2 is ANQGSEA. The CDR3 is 16 residues long.

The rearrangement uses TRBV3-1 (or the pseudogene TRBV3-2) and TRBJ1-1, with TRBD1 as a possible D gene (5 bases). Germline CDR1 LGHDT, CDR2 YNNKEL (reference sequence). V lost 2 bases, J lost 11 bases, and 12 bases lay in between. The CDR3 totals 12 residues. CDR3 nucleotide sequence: TGTGCCAGCAGCCAACAGGAAGGGGATGCTTTCTTT. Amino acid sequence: CASSQQEGDAFF.

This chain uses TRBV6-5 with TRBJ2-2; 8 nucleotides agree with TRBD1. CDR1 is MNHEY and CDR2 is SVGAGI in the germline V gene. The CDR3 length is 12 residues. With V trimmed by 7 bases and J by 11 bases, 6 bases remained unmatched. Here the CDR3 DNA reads TGTGCCAGCAACCGAGACAGGGGAGAGCTGTTTTTT. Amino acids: CASNRDRGELFF.

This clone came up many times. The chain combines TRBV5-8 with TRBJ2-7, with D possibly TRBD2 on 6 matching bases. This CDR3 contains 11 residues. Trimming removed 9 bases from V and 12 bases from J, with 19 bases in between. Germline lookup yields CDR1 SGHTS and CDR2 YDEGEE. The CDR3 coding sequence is TGTGCCACCAACCGGGCGGGATGGTCGTACTTC. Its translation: CATNRAGWSYF.

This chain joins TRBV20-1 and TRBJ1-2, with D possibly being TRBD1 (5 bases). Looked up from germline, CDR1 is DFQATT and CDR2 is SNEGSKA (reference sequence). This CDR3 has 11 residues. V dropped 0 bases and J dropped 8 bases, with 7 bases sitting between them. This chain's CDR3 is CSARDNRGYTF. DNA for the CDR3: TGCAGTGCTAGAGATAACAGGGGCTACACCTTC.

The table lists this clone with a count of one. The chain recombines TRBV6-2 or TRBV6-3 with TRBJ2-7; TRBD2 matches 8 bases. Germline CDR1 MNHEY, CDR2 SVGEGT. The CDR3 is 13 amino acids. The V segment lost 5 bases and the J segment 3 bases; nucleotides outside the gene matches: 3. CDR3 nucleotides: TGTGCCAGCAGTCGTAGCGGGGACTACGAGCAGTACTTC. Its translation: CASSRSGDYEQYF.